The rows below give T cell receptor beta chains drawn from one sample of a study of cytomegalovirus exposure and HLA in healthy donors. This table comes from immunoSEQ multiplex PCR, and its TCRdb copy is limited to in-frame clones, with some not included. Counted here are about 220,000 clones, over 80% occurring once; the ten biggest clones make up about 14%. The material sequenced was PBMCs. These TCRs come from a woman aged 25 to 39 in good health and CMV-seropositive. The CDR3 runs from the conserved cysteine through the conserved F or W. Fields, in order: CDR3 length, clone size, J gene, V gene, D gene, CDR3 DNA, CDR3 protein. D genes are given only for firm matches. Size values are once, few and many counts, or a class for expanded clones, and some rows have none.

14 . TRBJ2-7 TRBV11-3 TRBD2 TGTGCCAGCAGCCAGCTAGCGGGCTTTTGGGAGCAGTACTTC CASSQLAGFWEQYF
15 . TRBJ2-3 TRBV9 . TGTGCCAGCAGCGTAACCAGCGGAAGCACAGATACGCAGTATTTT CASSVTSGSTDTQYF
17 . TRBJ2-1 TRBV27 . TGTGCCAGCAGTAGCTCTCCGGTGGGACCGTCTTACAATGAGCAGTTCTTC CASSSSPVGPSYNEQFF
16 . TRBJ1-1 TRBV6-5 . TGTGCCAGCAGTTACTCGAGGCAGAACATGAACACTGAAGCTTTCTTT CASSYSRQNMNTEAFF
14 . TRBJ1-1 TRBV7-9 . TGTGCCAGCAGCTCCGGCGGGTATCGGACTGAAGCTTTCTTT CASSSGGYRTEAFF
14 . TRBJ2-3 TRBV27 . TGTGCCAGCACTGGCGGGAACATCATAGATACGCAGTATTTT CASTGGNIIDTQYF
15 . TRBJ2-7 TRBV5-6 . TGTGCCAGCAGCCGGAGGACCTTACCGGCCTACGAGCAGTACTTC CASSRRTLPAYEQYF
14 once TRBJ2-7 TRBV27 . TGTGCCAGCAGTTTAGCGGGACTGACCTACGAGCAGTACTTC CASSLAGLTYEQYF
13 . TRBJ1-1 TRBV7-3 . TGTGCCAGCAGCTTAGGGGGCAGCACTGAAGCTTTCTTT CASSLGGSTEAFF
16 . TRBJ1-3 TRBV30 . TGTGCCTGGAGACCCGGGACGGCGATCTCTGGAAACACCATATATTTT CAWRPGTAISGNTIYF